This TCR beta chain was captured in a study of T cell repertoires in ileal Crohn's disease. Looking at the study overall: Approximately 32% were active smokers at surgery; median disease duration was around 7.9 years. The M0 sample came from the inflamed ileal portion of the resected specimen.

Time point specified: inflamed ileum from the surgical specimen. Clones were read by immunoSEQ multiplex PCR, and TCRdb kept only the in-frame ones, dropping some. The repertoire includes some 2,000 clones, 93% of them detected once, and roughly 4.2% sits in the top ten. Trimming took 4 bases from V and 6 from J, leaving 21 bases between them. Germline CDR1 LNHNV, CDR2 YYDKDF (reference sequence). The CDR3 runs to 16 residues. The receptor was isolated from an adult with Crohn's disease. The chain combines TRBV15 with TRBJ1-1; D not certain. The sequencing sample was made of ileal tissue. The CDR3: CATSTRESVRRAEAFF. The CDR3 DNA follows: TGTGCCACCAGCACCCGTGAATCGGTACGGCGTGCTGAAGCTTTCTTT. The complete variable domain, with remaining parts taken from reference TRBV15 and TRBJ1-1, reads DAMVIQNPRYQVTQFGKPVTLSCSQTLNHNVMYWYQQKSSQAPKLLFHYYDKDFNNEADTPDNFQSRRPNTSFCFLDIRSPGLGDTAMYLCATSTRESVRRAEAFFGQGTRLTVV.